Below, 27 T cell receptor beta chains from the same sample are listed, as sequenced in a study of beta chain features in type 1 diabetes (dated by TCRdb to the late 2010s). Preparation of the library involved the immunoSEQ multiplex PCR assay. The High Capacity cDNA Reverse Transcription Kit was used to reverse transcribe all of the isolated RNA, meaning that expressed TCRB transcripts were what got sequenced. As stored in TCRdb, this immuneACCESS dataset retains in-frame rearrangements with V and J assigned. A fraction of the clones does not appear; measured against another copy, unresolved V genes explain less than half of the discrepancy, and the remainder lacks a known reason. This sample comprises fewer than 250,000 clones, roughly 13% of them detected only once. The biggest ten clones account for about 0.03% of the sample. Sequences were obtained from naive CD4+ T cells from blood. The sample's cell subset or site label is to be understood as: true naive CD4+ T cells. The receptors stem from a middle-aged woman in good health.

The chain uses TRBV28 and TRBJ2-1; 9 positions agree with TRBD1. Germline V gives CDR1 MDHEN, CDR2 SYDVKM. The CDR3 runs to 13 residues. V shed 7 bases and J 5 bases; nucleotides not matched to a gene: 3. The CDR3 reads CASNGQGHNEQFF. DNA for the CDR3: TGTGCCAGCAATGGACAGGGGCACAATGAGCAGTTCTTC.

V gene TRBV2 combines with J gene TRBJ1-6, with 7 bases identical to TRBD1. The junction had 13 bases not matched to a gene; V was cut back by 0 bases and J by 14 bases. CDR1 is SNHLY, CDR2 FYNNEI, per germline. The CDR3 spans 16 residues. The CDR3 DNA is TGTGCCAGCAGTGAAGCGCTTCTGGACAGGCGGGGGGCCCTCCACTTT. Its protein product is CASSEALLDRRGALHF.

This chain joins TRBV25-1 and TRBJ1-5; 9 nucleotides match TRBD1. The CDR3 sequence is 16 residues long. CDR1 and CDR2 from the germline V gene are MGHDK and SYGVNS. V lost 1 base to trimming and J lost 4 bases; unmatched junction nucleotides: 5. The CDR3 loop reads CASSEFRQGENQPQHF. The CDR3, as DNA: TGTGCCAGCAGTGAATTCCGACAGGGGGAGAATCAGCCCCAGCATTTT.

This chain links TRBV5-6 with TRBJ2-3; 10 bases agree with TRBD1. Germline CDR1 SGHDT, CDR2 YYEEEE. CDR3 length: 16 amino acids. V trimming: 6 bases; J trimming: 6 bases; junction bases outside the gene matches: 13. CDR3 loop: CASNELGRQGADTQYF. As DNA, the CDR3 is TGTGCCAGCAACGAGCTTGGGAGACAGGGGGCTGATACGCAGTATTTT.

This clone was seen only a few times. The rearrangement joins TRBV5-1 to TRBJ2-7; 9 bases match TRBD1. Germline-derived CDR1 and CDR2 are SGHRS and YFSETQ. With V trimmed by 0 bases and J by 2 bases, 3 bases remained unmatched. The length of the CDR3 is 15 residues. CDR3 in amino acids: CASSLVRTGAYEQYF. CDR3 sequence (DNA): TGCGCCAGCAGCTTGGTCAGGACAGGGGCCTACGAGCAGTACTTC. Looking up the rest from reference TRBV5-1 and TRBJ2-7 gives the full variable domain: KAGVTQTPRYLIKTRGQQVTLSCSPISGHRSVSWYQQTPGQGLQFLFEYFSETQRNKGNFPGRFSGRQFSNSRSEMNVSTLELGDSALYLCASSLVRTGAYEQYFGPGTRLTVT.

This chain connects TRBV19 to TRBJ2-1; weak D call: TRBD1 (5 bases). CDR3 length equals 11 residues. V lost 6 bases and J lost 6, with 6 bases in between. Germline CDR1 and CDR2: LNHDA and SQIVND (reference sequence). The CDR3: CASRGRNEQFF. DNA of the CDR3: TGTGCCAGTAGGGGGCGCAATGAGCAGTTCTTC.

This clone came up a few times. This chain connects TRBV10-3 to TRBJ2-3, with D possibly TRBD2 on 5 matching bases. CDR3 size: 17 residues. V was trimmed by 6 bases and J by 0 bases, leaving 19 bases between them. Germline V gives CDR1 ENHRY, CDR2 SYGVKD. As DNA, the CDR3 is TGTGCCATCAGCGGGGTCCGGTCAGTTACGAGCACAGATACGCAGTATTTT. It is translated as CAISGVRSVTSTDTQYF.

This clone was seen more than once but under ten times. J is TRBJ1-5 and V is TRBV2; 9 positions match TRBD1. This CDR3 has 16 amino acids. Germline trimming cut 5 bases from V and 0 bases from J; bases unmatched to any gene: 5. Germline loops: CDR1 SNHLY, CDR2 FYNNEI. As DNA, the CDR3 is TGTGCCAGCAGTACGACAGGGGGGTCTAGCAATCAGCCCCAGCATTTT. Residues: CASSTTGGSSNQPQHF.

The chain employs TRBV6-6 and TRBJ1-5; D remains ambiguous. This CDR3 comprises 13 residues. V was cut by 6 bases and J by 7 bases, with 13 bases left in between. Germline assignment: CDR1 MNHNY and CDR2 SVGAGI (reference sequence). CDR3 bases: TGTGCCAGCAGCCCTACTTCGGGGCAGCCCCAGCATTTT. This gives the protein CASSPTSGQPQHF.

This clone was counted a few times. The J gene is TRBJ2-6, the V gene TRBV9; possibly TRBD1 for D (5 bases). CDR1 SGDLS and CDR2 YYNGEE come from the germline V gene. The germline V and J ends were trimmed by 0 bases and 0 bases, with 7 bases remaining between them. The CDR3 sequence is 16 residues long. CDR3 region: CASSVVGASGANVLTF. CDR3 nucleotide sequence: TGTGCCAGCAGCGTAGTTGGGGCCTCTGGGGCCAACGTCCTGACTTTC.

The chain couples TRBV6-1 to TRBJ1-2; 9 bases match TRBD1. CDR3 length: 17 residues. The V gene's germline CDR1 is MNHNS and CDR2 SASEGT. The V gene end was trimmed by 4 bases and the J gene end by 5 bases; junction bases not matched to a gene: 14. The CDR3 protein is CASSGGSRTGAFYGYTF. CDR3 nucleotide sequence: TGTGCCAGCAGTGGGGGGAGCCGGACAGGGGCTTTTTATGGCTACACCTTC.

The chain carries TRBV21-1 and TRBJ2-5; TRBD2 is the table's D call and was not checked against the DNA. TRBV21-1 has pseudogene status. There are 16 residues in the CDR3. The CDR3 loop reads CASSHSYLAFQETQYF. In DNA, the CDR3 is TGTGCCAGCAGCCACTCGTACCTAGCTTTCCAAGAGACCCAGTACTTC.

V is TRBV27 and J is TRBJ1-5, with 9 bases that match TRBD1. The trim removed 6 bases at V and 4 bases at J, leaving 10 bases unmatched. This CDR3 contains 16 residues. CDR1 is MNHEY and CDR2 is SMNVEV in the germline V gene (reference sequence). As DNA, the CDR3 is TGTGCCAGCAGGGGACGGACAGGGGTGGATAATCAGCCCCAGCATTTT. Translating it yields CASRGRTGVDNQPQHF.

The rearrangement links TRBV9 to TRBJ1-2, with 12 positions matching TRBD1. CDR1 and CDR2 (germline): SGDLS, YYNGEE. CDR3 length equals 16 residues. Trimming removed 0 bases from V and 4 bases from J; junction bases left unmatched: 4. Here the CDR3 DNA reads TGTGCCAGCAGCGTAGGAGGGACAGGGGGCGGCTATGGCTACACCTTC. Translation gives CASSVGGTGGGYGYTF.

CDR3 residues: CASSAAGPYEQYF. In DNA, the CDR3 is TGTGCCAGCAGTGCGGCAGGGCCCTACGAGCAGTACTTC. The V call is TRBV27, the J call TRBJ2-7; perhaps TRBD1 as D (5 bases). Trimming left V 5 bases short and J 2 bases short, with 10 bases between. The germline CDR1 and CDR2 sequences are MNHEY and SMNVEV (reference sequence). The CDR3 is 13 amino acids.

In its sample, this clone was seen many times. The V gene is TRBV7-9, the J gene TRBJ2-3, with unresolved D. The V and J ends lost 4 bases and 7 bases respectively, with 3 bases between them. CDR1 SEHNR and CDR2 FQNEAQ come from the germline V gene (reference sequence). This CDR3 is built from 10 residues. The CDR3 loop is CASSSNTQYF. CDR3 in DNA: TGTGCCAGCAGCTCAAATACGCAGTATTTT. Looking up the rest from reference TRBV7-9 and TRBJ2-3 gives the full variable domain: DTGVSQNPRHKITKRGQNVTFRCDPISEHNRLYWYRQTLGQGPEFLTYFQNEAQLEKSRLLSDRFSAERPKGSFSTLEIQRTEQGDSAMYLCASSSNTQYFGPGTRLTVL.

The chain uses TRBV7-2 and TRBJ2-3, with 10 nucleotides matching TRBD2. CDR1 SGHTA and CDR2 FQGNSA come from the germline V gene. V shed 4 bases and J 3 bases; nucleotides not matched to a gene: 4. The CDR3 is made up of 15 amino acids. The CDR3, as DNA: TGTGCCAGCAGCTCGTATAGCGGGGGGACAGATACGCAGTATTTT. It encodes CASSSYSGGTDTQYF.

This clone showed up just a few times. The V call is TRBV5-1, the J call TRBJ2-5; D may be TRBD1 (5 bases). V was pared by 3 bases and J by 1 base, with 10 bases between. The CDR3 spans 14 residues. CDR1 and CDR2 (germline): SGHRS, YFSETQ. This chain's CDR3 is CASSWGRAQETQYF. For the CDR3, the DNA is TGCGCCAGCAGCTGGGGCAGGGCCCAAGAGACCCAGTACTTC.

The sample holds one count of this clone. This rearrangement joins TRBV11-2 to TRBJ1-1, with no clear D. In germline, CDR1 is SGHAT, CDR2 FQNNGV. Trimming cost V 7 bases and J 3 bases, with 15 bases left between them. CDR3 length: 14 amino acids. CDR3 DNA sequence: TGTGCCAGCATCCTGGCCGGGTTTTACACTGAAGCTTTCTTT. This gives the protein CASILAGFYTEAFF.

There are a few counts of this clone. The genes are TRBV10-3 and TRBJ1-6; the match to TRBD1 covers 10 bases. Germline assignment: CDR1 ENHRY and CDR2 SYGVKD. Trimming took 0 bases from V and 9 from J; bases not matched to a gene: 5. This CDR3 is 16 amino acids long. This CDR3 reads CAISESRGTGASPLHF. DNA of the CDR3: TGTGCCATCAGTGAGTCGAGGGGGACAGGGGCTTCACCCCTCCACTTT.

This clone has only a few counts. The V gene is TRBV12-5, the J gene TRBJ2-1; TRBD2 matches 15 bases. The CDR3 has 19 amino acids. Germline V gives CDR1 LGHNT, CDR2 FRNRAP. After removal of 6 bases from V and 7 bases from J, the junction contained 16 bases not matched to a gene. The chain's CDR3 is CASGSGLAGGSSPRNEQFF. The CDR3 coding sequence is TGTGCTAGTGGCTCGGGACTAGCGGGGGGCTCCTCCCCGAGGAATGAGCAGTTCTTC. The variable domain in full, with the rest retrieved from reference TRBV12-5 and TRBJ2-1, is DARVTQTPRHKVTEMGQEVTMRCQPILGHNTVFWYRQTMMQGLELLAYFRNRAPLDDSGMPKDRFSAEMPDATLATLKIQPSEPRDSAVYFCASGSGLAGGSSPRNEQFFGPGTRLTVL.

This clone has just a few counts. The DNA of the CDR3 is TGCGCCAGCAGCTCGCAACAGGGATTCTCCTACGAGCAGTACTTC. Its protein is CASSSQQGFSYEQYF. This chain uses TRBV5-1 with TRBJ2-7, with a weak D call TRBD1 (6 bases). Deletions cut 3 bases from V and 0 bases from J, with 13 bases between. This CDR3 region has 15 residues. Germline values: CDR1 SGHRS, CDR2 YFSETQ.

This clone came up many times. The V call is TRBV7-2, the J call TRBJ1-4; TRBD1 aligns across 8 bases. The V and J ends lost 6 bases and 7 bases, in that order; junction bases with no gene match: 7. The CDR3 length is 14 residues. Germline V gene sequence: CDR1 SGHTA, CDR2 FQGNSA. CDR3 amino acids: CASRPGGRIEKLFF. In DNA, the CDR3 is TGTGCCAGCAGGCCAGGGGGCAGGATTGAAAAACTGTTTTTT.

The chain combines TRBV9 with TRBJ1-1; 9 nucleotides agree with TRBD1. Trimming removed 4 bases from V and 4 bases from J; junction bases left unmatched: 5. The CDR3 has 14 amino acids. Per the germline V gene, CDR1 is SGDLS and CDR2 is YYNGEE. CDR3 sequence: CASSTRQGGTEAFF. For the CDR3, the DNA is TGTGCCAGCAGCACCCGACAGGGGGGCACTGAAGCTTTCTTT.

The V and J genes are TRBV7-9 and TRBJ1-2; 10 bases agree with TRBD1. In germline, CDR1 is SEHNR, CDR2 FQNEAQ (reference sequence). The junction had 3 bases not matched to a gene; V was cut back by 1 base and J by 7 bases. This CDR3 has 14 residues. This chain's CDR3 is CASSLGQGAAGYTF. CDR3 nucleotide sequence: TGTGCCAGCAGCTTAGGACAGGGGGCGGCTGGCTACACCTTC.

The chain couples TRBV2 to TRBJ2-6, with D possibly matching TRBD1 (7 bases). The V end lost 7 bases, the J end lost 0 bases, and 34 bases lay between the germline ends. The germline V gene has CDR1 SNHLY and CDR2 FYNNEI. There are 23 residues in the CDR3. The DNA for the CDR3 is TGTGCCAGCACCCGGAGTGCCCTCCATCCAGGGGGGCCGCTAAACTCTGGGGCCAACGTCCTGACTTTC. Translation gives CASTRSALHPGGPLNSGANVLTF.

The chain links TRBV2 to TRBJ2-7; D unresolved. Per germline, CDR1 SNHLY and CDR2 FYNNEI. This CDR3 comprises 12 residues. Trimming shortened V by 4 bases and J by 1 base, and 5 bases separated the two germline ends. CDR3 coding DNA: TGTGCCAGCAGTGTAATGTCCTACGAGCAGTACTTC. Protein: CASSVMSYEQYF.